This T cell receptor beta chain stems from a study of blood T cells in healthy people across ages. This clonotype was seen more than once but under ten times. Its matching antigen is unknown. Next came a second PCR, run for about 6 to 12 cycles, which used a sample-barcoded 5' primer along with a J-beta primer mix. TCRdb recomputed calls from the 5' RACE reads with MiXCR, one row per CDR3 protein. The table shows around 1,000,000 distinct CDR3 sequences, with 25% occurring only once. Study observations and caveats: Whereas aged donors had fewer naive CD4+ cells, long-lived donors had more of them and higher diversity.

The same sample was also studied in work on T cells of mothers and their children. This second report adds: Thymic selection molds TCR recombination products alike in related and unrelated pairs. Related mother-child pairs showed slightly, non-significantly higher overlap than unrelated pairs.

This TCR was recovered from a girl aged 2 to 9 in good health. The source material was blood.

CDR3: CASSEARDGIYGYTF. For the CDR3, the DNA is TGTGCCAGCAGTGAAGCTCGGGACGGGATCTATGGCTACACCTTC. This chain connects TRBV2 to TRBJ1-2, with D possibly matching TRBD1 (5 bases). CDR3 length equals 15 residues. With 0 bases removed from V and 4 bases from J, the gap between germline ends came to 12 bases. The germline gives CDR1 SNHLY, CDR2 FYNNEI.